Following are 27 T cell receptor beta chains from one sample sequenced in a study of PD-1 blockade in mismatch repair-deficient tumors (dated 2017 in TCRdb). Libraries were constructed by the immunoSEQ multiplex PCR assay. TCRdb took this table from immuneACCESS and kept in-frame rearrangements with V and J called. Such tables lack part of the clones; where checked against another copy, unresolved V genes explain under half of the gap, and the rest is unexplained. The sample has 38,000 or so clones on record, about 88% of them singletons. In total, the top ten clones hold 3% to 4.5% of the sample. The material sequenced was peripheral blood, taken 75 to 85 weeks after starting pembrolizumab. The receptor source for this set is an adult with mismatch repair-deficient cancer.

The chain combines TRBV9 with TRBJ1-2; TRBD1 agrees at 10 bases. The CDR3 sequence is 17 residues long. Germline CDR1 reads SGDLS; CDR2 reads YYNGEE. J was trimmed by 2 bases and V by 0 bases; bases with no gene match: 7. CDR3 sequence: CASSVARQGAGNYGYTF. The DNA for the CDR3 is TGTGCCAGCAGCGTAGCTCGACAGGGGGCTGGGAACTATGGCTACACCTTC. Filled out from reference TRBV9 and TRBJ1-2, the complete variable domain reads DSGVTQTPKHLITATGQRVTLRCSPRSGDLSVYWYQQSLDQGLQFLIQYYNGEERAKGNILERFSAQQFPDLHSELNLSSLELGDSALYFCASSVARQGAGNYGYTFGSGTRLTVV.

The count of this clone is one. The J gene is TRBJ2-2, the V gene TRBV11-3; D remains unclear. Trimming took 5 bases from V and 6 from J, leaving 16 bases between them. Germline CDR1 is SGHNT and CDR2 is YENEEA. The CDR3 is made up of 15 amino acids. The CDR3 loop is CASSHKTGLAGELFF. The CDR3 DNA reads as TGTGCCAGCAGCCATAAGACTGGGTTGGCCGGGGAGCTGTTTTTT.

The chain couples TRBV6-1 to TRBJ2-5; unclear D gene. CDR1 and CDR2 from the germline V gene are MNHNS and SASEGT. Trimming took off 2 bases at V and 7 bases at J, with 14 bases between the two ends. The CDR3 has 14 amino acids. In nucleotides, the CDR3 is TGTGCCAGCAGTGAAAGAATGACCCCAAGGACCCAGTACTTC. Translated, it gives CASSERMTPRTQYF.

V gene TRBV5-1 combines with J gene TRBJ2-2, with 8 positions matching TRBD1. Unmatched junction bases numbered 10, after V lost 0 bases and J lost 6 bases. This CDR3 comprises 17 residues. From germline, CDR1 is SGHRS and CDR2 YFSETQ. In DNA, the CDR3 is TGCGCCAGCAGCTTGGCAGGACAGGGAGTCGGCGCCGGGGAGCTGTTTTTT. Its translation: CASSLAGQGVGAGELFF.

The J gene is TRBJ2-1, the V gene TRBV5-1; no reliable D call. V lost 6 bases and J 10 bases, leaving 23 bases between the germline ends. Germline V gene data show CDR1 as SGHRS and CDR2 as YFSETQ. The CDR3 is 15 amino acids. CDR3 sequence (DNA): TGCGCCAGCACCCCGTTGGCGCCCTCTTACGAAGAGCAGTTCTTC. Its protein product is CASTPLAPSYEEQFF.

This clone was seen a handful of times. CDR3 region: CASSSGQIIKAFF. The CDR3 DNA reads TGTGCCAGCAGCTCGGGACAGATAATTAAAGCTTTCTTT. This chain links TRBV7-6 with TRBJ1-1; 7 bases are shared with TRBD1. This CDR3 region has 13 residues. CDR1 and CDR2 (germline): SGHVS, FNYEAQ. Trimming removed 4 bases from V and 9 bases from J; junction bases left unmatched: 8.

The chain uses TRBV5-6 and TRBJ2-3, with 10 bases lining up with TRBD2. CDR1 is SGHDT, CDR2 YYEEEE, per germline. This CDR3 has 18 residues. The V segment lost 1 base and the J segment 4 bases; nucleotides outside the gene matches: 12. The CDR3 DNA follows: TGTGCCAGCAGCTTGAGGGCTAGCGGGAGCGGTGGCGCAGATACGCAGTATTTT. It translates to CASSLRASGSGGADTQYF.

The J gene is TRBJ2-1, the V gene TRBV5-1; tentatively, D is TRBD2 (5 bases). The V end lost 1 base, the J end lost 8 bases, and 16 bases lay between the germline ends. In germline, CDR1 is SGHRS, CDR2 YFSETQ. The CDR3 covers 15 residues. In DNA, the CDR3 is TGCGCCAGCAGCTTGATAAGTTGGGGTAGCGATGAGCAGTTCTTC. As protein: CASSLISWGSDEQFF. Full variable domain (remainder filled in from reference TRBV5-1 and TRBJ2-1): KAGVTQTPRYLIKTRGQQVTLSCSPISGHRSVSWYQQTPGQGLQFLFEYFSETQRNKGNFPGRFSGRQFSNSRSEMNVSTLELGDSALYLCASSLISWGSDEQFFGPGTRLTVL.

The rearrangement links TRBV30 to TRBJ2-7; D not resolved. Germline assignment: CDR1 GTSNPN and CDR2 SVGIG (reference sequence). The CDR3 spans 11 residues. The V gene lost 1 base and the J gene lost 2 bases, with 3 bases spanning the gap. CDR3 sequence: CAWSGAYEQYF. In DNA, the CDR3 is TGTGCCTGGAGTGGGGCCTACGAGCAGTACTTC.

The chain uses TRBV9 and TRBJ1-1; D gene unclear. Germline CDR1 is SGDLS and CDR2 is YYNGEE. The ends were cut back, 4 bases at V and 0 bases at J, with 10 bases in the middle. The CDR3 length is 14 residues. Here the CDR3 reads CASSPRVLNTEAFF. The DNA of the CDR3 is TGTGCCAGCAGCCCTCGGGTCCTGAACACTGAAGCTTTCTTT. Full variable domain (rest looked up from reference TRBV9 and TRBJ1-1): DSGVTQTPKHLITATGQRVTLRCSPRSGDLSVYWYQQSLDQGLQFLIQYYNGEERAKGNILERFSAQQFPDLHSELNLSSLELGDSALYFCASSPRVLNTEAFFGQGTRLTVV.

The chain uses TRBV5-1 and TRBJ2-1; D may be TRBD1 (6 bases). Germline assignment: CDR1 SGHRS and CDR2 YFSETQ. The V and J ends lost 0 bases and 4 bases respectively, with 20 bases between them. The CDR3 length is 18 residues. CDR3 bases: TGCGCCAGCAGCTTGGCCCTACAAGGGACAAATCTATACAATGAGCAGTTCTTC. Encoded protein: CASSLALQGTNLYNEQFF.

V and J are TRBV19 and TRBJ1-1, with TRBD1 matching 7 bases. Per the germline V gene, CDR1 is LNHDA and CDR2 is SQIVND (reference sequence). The trim removed 4 bases at V and 6 bases at J, leaving 8 bases unmatched. The CDR3 is 14 amino acids. The chain's CDR3 is CASSNQGVKSEAFF. The DNA for the CDR3 is TGTGCCAGTAGTAATCAGGGGGTGAAGTCTGAAGCTTTCTTT.

Judged by abundance, this clone is medium-sized (0.01 to 0.1%). This rearrangement joins TRBV6-1 to TRBJ1-2; no definite D call. The germline V gene has CDR1 MNHNS and CDR2 SASEGT. The germline V and J ends were trimmed by 2 bases and 3 bases, with 13 bases remaining between them. The CDR3 length is 15 residues. CDR3 bases: TGTGCCAGCAGTGAAAAACACCGGAGTTACTATGGCTACACCTTC. Its translation: CASSEKHRSYYGYTF.

The chain recombines TRBV27 with TRBJ2-1; 9 bases fit TRBD1. Germline loops: CDR1 MNHEY, CDR2 SMNVEV (reference sequence). Trimming at V came to 8 bases and at J to 0 bases, leaving 14 bases not matched to a gene. This CDR3 has 18 residues. The CDR3 coding sequence is TGTGCCAGCGTACTGACAGGGGGTATCTGGTTCTCCTACAATGAGCAGTTCTTC. Translated: CASVLTGGIWFSYNEQFF.

This clone showed up just once. The genes are TRBV5-8 and TRBJ1-1, with a tentative D call TRBD1 (6 bases). The germline V gene encodes CDR1 SGHTS and CDR2 YDEGEE. This CDR3 spans 15 amino acids. With 3 bases removed from V and 1 base from J, the gap between germline ends came to 13 bases. CDR3 loop: CASSYSRGPNTEAFF. Here the CDR3 DNA reads TGTGCCAGCAGCTATAGCAGGGGCCCGAACACTGAAGCTTTCTTT.

This chain connects TRBV19 to TRBJ1-5; D is possibly TRBD1 (5 bases). The CDR3 has 14 amino acids. V was clipped by 7 bases and J by 4 bases, with 14 bases between them. CDR1 and CDR2 from the germline V gene are LNHDA and SQIVND (reference sequence). CDR3 amino acids: CASIPGDGNQPQHF. DNA of the CDR3: TGTGCCAGTATCCCTGGGGACGGGAATCAGCCCCAGCATTTT.

The chain combines TRBV27 with TRBJ2-1; TRBD2 agrees at 11 bases. Per the germline V gene, CDR1 is MNHEY and CDR2 is SMNVEV (reference sequence). V lost 5 bases to trimming and J lost 3 bases; unmatched junction nucleotides: 6. This CDR3 is 16 amino acids long. In DNA, the CDR3 is TGTGCCAGCAGTCCCACCGGGACTAGCGGCTACAATGAGCAGTTCTTC. It specifies CASSPTGTSGYNEQFF.

V usage is TRBV29-1 and J usage is TRBJ2-7; D gene ambiguous. The CDR3 has 14 amino acids. Looked up from germline, CDR1 is SQVTM and CDR2 is ANQGSEA. V dropped 6 bases and J dropped 0 bases, with 15 bases sitting between them. CDR3 region: CSVLGQTGSYEQYF. The DNA for the CDR3 is TGCAGCGTCTTGGGCCAGACTGGCTCCTACGAGCAGTACTTC.

The V gene is TRBV5-1, the J gene TRBJ1-1, with 11 bases identical to TRBD1. J was trimmed by 9 bases and V by 3 bases; bases with no gene match: 4. The V gene's germline CDR1 is SGHRS and CDR2 YFSETQ. The CDR3 extends over 13 amino acids. The CDR3 nucleotides are TGCGCCAGCAGCTACGGACAGGGGGCGAAAGCTTTCTTT. It is translated as CASSYGQGAKAFF.

This clone was recorded once. V usage is TRBV18 and J usage is TRBJ1-1; the D is unclear. There are 16 residues in the CDR3. The germline V gene has CDR1 KGHSH and CDR2 LQKENI. Trimming took off 3 bases at V and 6 bases at J, with 20 bases between the two ends. This CDR3 reads CASSPHPPGGGSEAFF. DNA of the CDR3: TGTGCCAGCTCACCTCACCCTCCAGGCGGAGGGTCTGAAGCTTTCTTT.

The chain uses TRBV9 and TRBJ2-2, with D uncertain. CDR3 length: 14 amino acids. Germline V gene data show CDR1 as SGDLS and CDR2 as YYNGEE. Between the trimmed V and J ends, which lost 7 bases and 2 bases, there was a span of 12 bases. CDR3 sequence (DNA): TGTGCCAGCCGACTCTATAGCAACACCGGGGAGCTGTTTTTT. Translation gives CASRLYSNTGELFF.

The chain is built from TRBV5-1 and TRBJ2-1, with no clear D. The CDR3 length is 11 residues. The germline gives CDR1 SGHRS, CDR2 YFSETQ. Trimming removed 2 bases at V and 7 bases at J, with 4 bases between. Here the CDR3 DNA reads TGCGCCAGCAGCTTACGTAATGAGCAGTTCTTC. It encodes CASSLRNEQFF.

The chain uses TRBV4-1 and TRBJ2-3, with D unclear. Germline assignment: CDR1 MGHRA and CDR2 YSYEKL. This CDR3 has 14 amino acids. With 1 base removed from V and 3 bases from J, the gap between germline ends came to 8 bases. The CDR3 DNA is TGCGCCAGCAGCCAAGTTGTGATTACAGATACGCAGTATTTT. Translated: CASSQVVITDTQYF.

The gene calls are TRBV27 and TRBJ2-2; 7 bases fit TRBD1. Germline CDR1 reads MNHEY; CDR2 reads SMNVEV (reference sequence). The CDR3 sequence is 15 residues long. V gave up 3 bases and J gave up 5 bases; unmatched junction bases: 6. CDR3 protein: CASSLEDRKTGELFF. The CDR3, as DNA: TGTGCCAGCAGTTTGGAGGACAGGAAGACCGGGGAGCTGTTTTTT.

This sequence joins TRBV19 and TRBJ1-2; tentative D call: TRBD1 (5 bases). Germline V gene lookup returns CDR1 LNHDA and CDR2 SQIVND (reference sequence). The CDR3 runs 15 residues. Trimming removed 7 bases at V and 0 bases at J, with 15 bases between. The CDR3: CASTVGQSTNYGYTF. The CDR3 nucleotides read TGTGCCAGTACCGTAGGACAATCCACTAACTATGGCTACACCTTC.

The chain recombines TRBV13 with TRBJ2-5, with D perhaps TRBD2 (6 bases). This CDR3 comprises 14 residues. Between the trimmed V and J ends, which lost 5 bases and 2 bases, there was a span of 12 bases. Germline CDR1 is PRHDT and CDR2 is FYEKMQ (reference sequence). The CDR3 region has the DNA TGTGCCAGCAGCCGCGGAGGGGAACAAGAGACCCAGTACTTC. Translating it yields CASSRGGEQETQYF.

About this clone: The sample carries other DNA sequences with the same CDR3. The genes are TRBV9 and TRBJ1-2, with D unclear. The CDR3 covers 14 residues. CDR1 SGDLS and CDR2 YYNGEE come from the germline V gene. V was shortened by 0 bases and J by 4 bases, with 10 bases between the two germline ends. The CDR3 here is CASSVVGGPYGYTF. In DNA form, the CDR3 reads TGTGCCAGCAGCGTAGTTGGAGGGCCCTATGGCTACACCTTC.